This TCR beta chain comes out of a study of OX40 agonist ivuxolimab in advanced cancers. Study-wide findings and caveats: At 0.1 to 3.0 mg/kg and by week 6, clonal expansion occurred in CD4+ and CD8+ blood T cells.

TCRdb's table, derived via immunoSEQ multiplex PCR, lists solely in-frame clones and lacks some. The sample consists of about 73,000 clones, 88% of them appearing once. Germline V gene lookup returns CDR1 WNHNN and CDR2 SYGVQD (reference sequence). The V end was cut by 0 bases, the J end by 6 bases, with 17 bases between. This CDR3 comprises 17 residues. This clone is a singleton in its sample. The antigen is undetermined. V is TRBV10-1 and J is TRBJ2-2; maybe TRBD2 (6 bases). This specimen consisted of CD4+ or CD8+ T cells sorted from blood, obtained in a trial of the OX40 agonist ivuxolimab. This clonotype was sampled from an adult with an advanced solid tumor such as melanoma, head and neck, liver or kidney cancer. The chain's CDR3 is CASSESKGGGISGELFF. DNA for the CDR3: TGCGCCAGCAGTGAGTCGAAGGGAGGAGGCATATCCGGGGAGCTGTTTTTT.